What follows are 5 T cell receptor beta chains derived from one specimen sequenced in a study of Graves' ophthalmopathy and Graves' hyperthyroidism. The TCR beta CDR3 regions underwent amplification from RNA transcripts. The library came from an HTBI-primed first-round RT-PCR and a second-round multiplex PCR. A single record per CDR3 protein comes from TCRdb applying MiXCR to the multiplex PCR reads. Of some 750,000 distinct CDR3 sequences listed, approximately 40% are singletons. Sample: peripheral blood. These receptors originate from an adult man with Graves' ophthalmopathy.

As to this clonotype: This may be a read error, as it is one base from a much larger clone. This chain connects TRBV20-1 to TRBJ1-1; the D gene is possibly TRBD1 (5 bases). The CDR3 contains 13 residues. Germline lookup yields CDR1 DFQATT and CDR2 SNEGSKA (reference sequence). The CDR3 protein is CSARKGTNAEAFF. CDR3 DNA: TGCAGTGCGAGGAAAGGGACGAACGCTGAAGCTTTCTTT.

This clonotype was seen repeatedly, ten times or more. The chain combines TRBV6-5 with TRBJ1-1, with D possibly being TRBD1 (6 bases). Trimming pared 6 bases from V and 0 bases from J, leaving 11 bases between. The germline CDR1 and CDR2 sequences are MNHEY and SVGAGI. The CDR3 runs 14 residues. As DNA, the CDR3 is TGTGCCAGCAGCCAGGACAGCATGAACACTGAAGCTTTCTTT. Its translation: CASSQDSMNTEAFF.

This chain uses TRBV20-1 with TRBJ1-4; 7 positions agree with TRBD1. The germline V gene has CDR1 DFQATT and CDR2 SNEGSKA (reference sequence). This CDR3 contains 13 residues. The V and J ends lost 8 bases and 4 bases, in that order; junction bases with no gene match: 7. The CDR3 DNA reads as TGCAGTTTCCCGGGACAGAATAATGAAAAACTGTTTTTT. Protein: CSFPGQNNEKLFF.

To note about this clonotype: Relative to the germline gene, one junction end is altered; a read error may explain this. J is TRBJ1-4 and V is TRBV7-2; TRBD1 aligns across 10 bases. The CDR3 runs to 17 residues. CDR1 and CDR2 from the germline V gene are SGHTA and FQGNSA. In nucleotides, the CDR3 is TGCGCCAGCAGCCTTATGACAGGGGGCTTGGCTAATGAAAAACTGTTTTTT. Translation: CASSLMTGGLANEKLFF.

This chain links TRBV20-1 with TRBJ1-6; no firm D call. The V gene lost 6 bases and the J gene lost 10 bases, with 16 bases spanning the gap. The germline CDR1 and CDR2 sequences are DFQATT and SNEGSKA (reference sequence). The CDR3 loop spans 13 amino acids. The CDR3, as DNA: TGCAGTGCCCCCGCAGGTCTAGGCTCACCCCTCCACTTT. It specifies CSAPAGLGSPLHF.